These T cell receptor beta chains were read from a single sample in a study of shared clonotypes between healthy human individuals. The protocol was immunoSEQ multiplex PCR, while the TCRdb copy is restricted to in-frame clones and leaves out a portion. The sample includes about 2.3 million clones, roughly 93% seen only once; the top ten take about 0.37%. The material sequenced was naive CD4+ T cells from PBMCs. These receptors were obtained from a man aged 18 to 30 in good health. Some clones in this sample may be carry-over from other donors' samples. CDR3s include the opening cysteine and the closing phenylalanine or tryptophan. Each record gives: D gene, J gene, clone size, V gene, CDR3 protein, CDR3 DNA. D genes are given only for firm matches. Expanded clones get a size class; other rows say once, few or many, or leave the size out.

>NA|TRBJ1-2|NA|TRBV19
CASQTNYGYTF
TGTGCCAGCCAGACGAACTATGGCTACACCTTC
>TRBD1|TRBJ1-2|NA|TRBV10-1
CASSASPGQGNVYYGYTF
TGCGCCAGCAGTGCCTCCCCGGGACAGGGCAACGTCTACTATGGCTACACCTTC
>TRBD1|TRBJ1-2|once|TRBV6-6
CASSDREGYTF
TGTGCCAGCAGTGACAGGGAAGGCTACACCTTC
>TRBD2|TRBJ2-1|NA|TRBV7-2
CASSIGLAGPNNYYNEQFF
TGTGCCAGCAGCATAGGACTAGCGGGACCAAATAATTACTACAATGAGCAGTTCTTC
>TRBD1|TRBJ1-5|NA|TRBV28
CASSPQGGVQPQHF
TGTGCCAGCAGTCCACAGGGGGGGGTACAGCCCCAGCATTTT
>TRBD2|TRBJ2-1|NA|TRBV5-1
CASSLNLAETSYNEQFF
TGCGCCAGCAGCTTGAACCTAGCGGAAACCTCCTACAATGAGCAGTTCTTC
>NA|TRBJ1-1|NA|TRBV11-3
CASSSWGGSEAFF
TGTGCCAGCAGCTCCTGGGGCGGCTCTGAAGCTTTCTTT
>NA|TRBJ1-4|NA|TRBV4-1
CASSQDFTGGSEKLFF
TGCGCCAGCAGCCAAGACTTTACGGGGGGCAGTGAAAAACTGTTTTTT
>TRBD1|TRBJ1-1|NA|TRBV7-3
CASSPGQGGIGEAFF
TGTGCCAGCAGCCCGGGACAGGGGGGTATCGGTGAAGCTTTCTTT
>TRBD1|TRBJ2-5|NA|TRBV7-3
CASSPQPQGAGETQYF
TGTGCCAGCAGCCCGCAGCCCCAGGGGGCAGGGGAGACCCAGTACTTC
>NA|TRBJ2-3|NA|TRBV5-4
CASSSVSDGDTQYF
TGTGCCAGCAGCAGCGTATCGGATGGAGATACGCAGTATTTT
>TRBD1|TRBJ2-7|NA|TRBV30
CAWSADREYEQYF
TGTGCCTGGAGTGCCGACAGGGAGTACGAGCAGTACTTC
>TRBD2|TRBJ2-5|NA|TRBV7-2
CASSSLAGGPGETQYF
TGTGCCAGCAGCTCTCTAGCGGGAGGGCCCGGGGAGACCCAGTACTTC
>NA|TRBJ2-6|NA|TRBV5-1
CASSKGSGANVLTF
TGCGCCAGCAGCAAAGGGTCTGGGGCCAACGTCCTGACTTTC
>TRBD1|TRBJ2-1|NA|TRBV11-1
CASSLAVRDRAVGQFF
TGTGCCAGCAGCTTAGCGGTACGGGACAGGGCGGTTGGGCAGTTCTTC
>NA|TRBJ2-2|once|TRBV5-4
CASSVLKSSDTGELFF
TGTGCCAGCAGCGTTCTGAAAAGTAGCGACACCGGGGAGCTGTTTTTT
>NA|TRBJ1-1|NA|TRBV11-2
CASSFGTEAFF
TGTGCCAGCAGCTTTGGCACTGAAGCTTTCTTT
>TRBD1|TRBJ1-2|NA|TRBV19
CASSLPGQGDGYTF
TGTGCCAGTAGCCTCCCAGGACAGGGCGACGGCTACACCTTC
>NA|TRBJ2-5|NA|TRBV5-1
CASSIGGPVETQYF
TGCGCCAGCAGCATAGGGGGACCCGTGGAGACCCAGTACTTC
>NA|TRBJ2-2|NA|TRBV5-1
CASRPESNTGELFF
TGCGCCAGCCGGCCGGAATCGAACACCGGGGAGCTGTTTTTT
>NA|TRBJ2-5|NA|TRBV25-1
CASSGSTVTQYF
TGTGCCAGCAGTGGATCCACCGTCACCCAGTACTTC
>TRBD2|TRBJ2-1|NA|TRBV7-9
CASRPTSGRLDEQFF
TGTGCCAGCAGGCCGACTAGCGGGAGGCTTGATGAGCAGTTCTTC
>NA|TRBJ1-2|few|TRBV27
CASSTSAANYGYTF
TGTGCCAGCAGTACCTCCGCAGCCAACTATGGCTACACCTTC
>NA|TRBJ1-1|NA|TRBV6-6
CASRGPGAEAFF
TGTGCCAGCAGGGGGCCCGGGGCTGAAGCTTTCTTT
>TRBD1|TRBJ2-1|NA|TRBV28
CASRTGGIYTYNEQFF
TGTGCCAGCCGTACAGGGGGGATTTATACCTACAATGAGCAGTTCTTC
>TRBD1|TRBJ1-5|NA|TRBV11-2
CASSEGTGGILSNQPQHF
TGTGCCAGCAGCGAAGGGACAGGGGGCATCCTAAGCAATCAGCCCCAGCATTTT
>NA|TRBJ2-4|NA|TRBV28
CATTGVNTLGKNIQYF
TGTGCCACCACCGGGGTGAATACCCTAGGCAAAAACATTCAGTACTTC
>NA|TRBJ1-1|NA|TRBV5-1
CASSFSHGSMNTEAFF
TGCGCCAGCAGCTTCTCTCACGGCAGCATGAACACTGAAGCTTTCTTT
>NA|TRBJ2-3|NA|TRBV10-3
CAISPRVRTDTQYF
TGTGCCATCAGTCCCAGGGTGCGGACAGATACGCAGTATTTT
>NA|TRBJ1-1|NA|TRBV4-3
CASSQDLGWGTEAFF
TGCGCCAGCAGCCAAGATCTGGGGTGGGGCACTGAAGCTTTCTTT
>NA|TRBJ1-4|NA|TRBV11-2
CASSSRMGDEKLFF
TGTGCCAGCAGCTCCCGGATGGGAGATGAAAAACTGTTTTTT
>TRBD2|TRBJ2-1|NA|TRBV7-2
CASSLLAGGCVF
TGTGCCAGCAGCTTGCTAGCGGGAGGTTGTGTCTTC
>TRBD1|TRBJ2-1|NA|TRBV5-1
CASSSTTGQGYNEQFF
TGCGCCAGCAGCTCGACCACGGGACAGGGGTACAATGAGCAGTTCTTC
>NA|TRBJ2-2|NA|TRBV28
CASSSGSMNTGELFF
TGTGCCAGCAGTTCCGGGTCCATGAACACCGGGGAGCTGTTTTTT
>TRBD2|TRBJ2-1|NA|TRBV27
CASSAPGFKREGQNEQFF
TGTGCCAGCTCTGCCCCCGGTTTTAAGCGGGAGGGCCAGAATGAGCAGTTCTTC
>NA|TRBJ2-7|NA|TRBV5-4
CASSSTLHADSYEQYF
TGTGCCAGCAGTTCAACCCTCCACGCCGACTCCTACGAGCAGTACTTC
>NA|TRBJ2-2|NA|TRBV7-2
CASSRGGVNTGELFF
TGTGCCAGCAGCCGAGGCGGAGTGAACACCGGGGAGCTGTTTTTT
>NA|TRBJ1-5|NA|TRBV28
CASSLGRYSNQPQHF
TGTGCCAGCAGTTTGGGGCGTTATAGCAATCAGCCCCAGCATTTT
>NA|TRBJ2-1|once|TRBV30
CAWSVLPGRQYKYNEQFF
TGTGCCTGGAGTGTACTACCTGGACGTCAATATAAATACAATGAGCAGTTCTTC
>NA|TRBJ2-7|once|TRBV21-1
CASSMGIGTGAMYEQYF
TGTGCCAGCAGCATGGGTATAGGGACGGGCGCGATGTACGAGCAGTACTTC
>NA|TRBJ1-5|NA|TRBV15
CATSRGIRGLAWQPQHF
TGTGCCACCAGCAGAGGTATTAGAGGGCTCGCCTGGCAGCCCCAGCATTTT
>NA|TRBJ2-4|NA|TRBV5-1
CASSFGGVGIQYF
TGCGCCAGCAGCTTTGGCGGGGTCGGCATTCAGTACTTC
>NA|TRBJ2-5|NA|TRBV6-6
CASSNPGETQYF
TGTGCCAGCAGTAACCCAGGGGAGACCCAGTACTTC
>NA|TRBJ2-2|NA|TRBV6-5
CASSLGQITGELFF
TGTGCCAGCAGCCTCGGTCAGATCACCGGGGAGCTGTTTTTT
>NA|TRBJ2-4|NA|TRBV5-1
CASSSSLSKSKNIQYF
TGCGCCAGCAGCTCATCCCTTTCAAAGAGCAAAAACATTCAGTACTTC
>NA|TRBJ2-1|NA|TRBV6-1
CASSGTGGTRRNNEQFF
TGTGCCAGCAGTGGGACAGGAGGGACTAGGCGAAACAATGAGCAGTTCTTC
>NA|TRBJ2-3|NA|TRBV10-3
CAISPRDTSTDTQYF
TGTGCCATCAGCCCCCGGGACACTAGCACAGATACGCAGTATTTT
>TRBD1|TRBJ1-5|few|TRBV27
CASSPSGQGTNQPQHF
TGTGCCAGCAGTCCCTCGGGACAGGGGACCAATCAGCCCCAGCATTTT
>TRBD2|TRBJ2-7|NA|TRBV27
CASSPRREGYEQYF
TGTGCCAGCAGCCCCCGGCGGGAGGGTTACGAGCAGTACTTC